This is a list of T cell receptor beta chains from one sample in a study of blood T cell repertoires in COVID-19. Sequenced by immunoSEQ multiplex PCR; TCRdb stores in-frame clones only, minus some. This table holds roughly 500,000 clones, roughly nine tenths found once. Sequencing was done on a sample of PBMCs or T cells enriched from blood (not recorded which). Every receptor here comes from a woman in her sixties who had recovered from COVID-19. The CDR3 runs from the conserved cysteine through the conserved F or W. D genes are given only for firm matches. Clone size is not always given. Where it is, it says once, few, many or a class for expanded clones.

d_gene	abundance	j_gene	v_gene	CDR3nt	CDR3aa
.	.	TRBJ2-1	TRBV19	TGTGCCAGTAGTGCACAGGGTTCCTACAATGAGCAGTTCTTC	CASSAQGSYNEQFF
.	.	TRBJ1-6	TRBV2	TGTGCCAGCGGTGGGCAGGCCCAATATTCACCCCTCCACTTT	CASGGQAQYSPLHF
.	once	TRBJ1-2	TRBV19	TGTGCCAGTAGTATAGGAACAGACTATGGCTACACCTTC	CASSIGTDYGYTF
.	few	TRBJ1-5	TRBV5-1	TGCGCCAGCAGCCCAGCGGGTTTGTATCAGCCCCAGCATTTT	CASSPAGLYQPQHF
.	.	TRBJ2-7	TRBV20-1	TGCAGTGCTAGCCAGGCCCCCCGGCAGTACTTC	CSASQAPRQYF
TRBD2	.	TRBJ2-7	TRBV3-1/TRBV3-2	TGTGCCAGCAGCCGGGGGAGCGGGGGGGCCTACGAGCAGTACTTC	CASSRGSGGAYEQYF
TRBD2	.	TRBJ2-3	TRBV3-1/TRBV3-2	TGTGCCAGCAGCCAGCGGGGGGGAGGAAATACGCAGTATTTT	CASSQRGGGNTQYF
TRBD2	.	TRBJ2-1	TRBV7-2	TGTGCCAGCAGCATAGGGACTAGCGGAAGCAATGAGCAGTTCTTC	CASSIGTSGSNEQFF
.	.	TRBJ2-1	TRBV20-1	TGCAGTGCTGGCAACAATGAGCAGTTCTTC	CSAGNNEQFF
.	once	TRBJ2-2	TRBV2	TGTGCCAGCACCCCCCTGAGGGCTCCCGGGGAGCTGTTTTTT	CASTPLRAPGELFF
TRBD1	.	TRBJ1-1	TRBV2	TGTGCCAGCAGTGAGGAGGGGGCAGGGACTGAAGCTTTCTTT	CASSEEGAGTEAFF
TRBD1	.	TRBJ2-2	TRBV7-2	TGTGCCAGCAGAAGACAGGGGGCGAACACCGGGGAGCTGTTTTTT	CASRRQGANTGELFF
.	.	TRBJ2-2	TRBV24-1	TGTGCCACCTCACGACAGCCCACCGGGGAGCTGTTTTTT	CATSRQPTGELFF
.	.	TRBJ2-7	TRBV5-6	TGTGCCAGCAGCTTACAGGGTGGTGGAGCCTACGAGCAGTACTTC	CASSLQGGGAYEQYF
TRBD1	.	TRBJ2-2	TRBV18	TGTGCCAGCTCACCGCTACAGGGGGCCGGGGAGCTGTTTTTT	CASSPLQGAGELFF
.	.	TRBJ2-1	TRBV24-1	TGTGCCACCAGTGATTTGACAGGTCCGGTTGGCAATGAGCAGTTCTTC	CATSDLTGPVGNEQFF
TRBD2	.	TRBJ2-7	TRBV11-2	TGTGCCAGCAGCTCCAGAGCAGGACTAGCGGGGGGGGACGAGCAGTACTTC	CASSSRAGLAGGDEQYF
.	.	TRBJ2-6	TRBV6-5	TGTGCCAGCAGCCAGGGAACCACTGGGGCCAACGTCCTGACTTTC	CASSQGTTGANVLTF
TRBD1	.	TRBJ2-3	TRBV24-1	TGTGCCACCTCCCCTGGTTGGGGACAGTGGACAGATACGCAGTATTTT	CATSPGWGQWTDTQYF
TRBD1	.	TRBJ2-1	TRBV6-5	TGTGCCAGCAGCCGGACAGGGGGCGTTAATGAGCAGTTCTTC	CASSRTGGVNEQFF
TRBD1	few	TRBJ2-1	TRBV5-6	TGTGCCAGCAGCTCTGGTAGGACAGGGGGCACCTTCTACAATGAGCAGTTCTTC	CASSSGRTGGTFYNEQFF
.	.	TRBJ2-5	TRBV5-1	TGCGCCAGCAGCTCATATCGGGGGACCCAAGAGACCCAGTACTTC	CASSSYRGTQETQYF
.	.	TRBJ1-2	TRBV5-1	TGCGCCAGCAGCTTGTCCGGGGTTAACTATGGCTACACCTTC	CASSLSGVNYGYTF
.	.	TRBJ2-3	TRBV24-1	TGTGCCACCAGTGAAGGCCGGACAGCGGGAACAGATACGCAGTATTTT	CATSEGRTAGTDTQYF
.	.	TRBJ1-5	TRBV6-5	TGTGCCAGCAGTTCCCTTCGGGGGGTAGGCAATCAGCCCCAGCATTTT	CASSSLRGVGNQPQHF
TRBD1	once	TRBJ1-6	TRBV7-8	TGTGCCAGCAGCTTAGGGGGACAGGGGAATTCACCCCTCCACTTT	CASSLGGQGNSPLHF
TRBD2	once	TRBJ2-5	TRBV24-1	TGTGCCACCAGTGAATCTAGCGGGGGGCCGCAGACCCAGTACTTC	CATSESSGGPQTQYF
TRBD2	.	TRBJ2-3	TRBV14	TGTGCCAGCAGCCAAGTCGGACTAGCGGTCACAGATACGCAGTATTTT	CASSQVGLAVTDTQYF
TRBD1	once	TRBJ1-2	TRBV19	TGTGCCAGTAGTGAAGACAGGGGAAACTATGGCTACACCTTC	CASSEDRGNYGYTF
.	.	TRBJ1-5	TRBV12-5	TGTGCTAGTGGTCTAGACCGGGACATCCATTTT	CASGLDRDIHF
.	.	TRBJ2-7	TRBV10-1	TGCGCCAGCAGTGAGGGACACTCCTACGAGCAGTACTTC	CASSEGHSYEQYF
TRBD1	.	TRBJ1-2	TRBV5-1	TGCGCCAGCAGCCTGGACAGGGCGAACTATGGCTACACCTTC	CASSLDRANYGYTF
TRBD1	once	TRBJ2-4	TRBV2	TGTGCCAGCACTGGGACAGGGGAAAACATTCAGTACTTC	CASTGTGENIQYF
.	.	TRBJ2-6	TRBV5-1	TGCGCCAGCAGCTTGTACGGCTCTGGGGCCAACGTCCTGACTTTC	CASSLYGSGANVLTF
TRBD1	.	TRBJ1-2	TRBV27	TGTGCCAGCAAAGTTTACCCTCCCTTACAGGGGGGTGGCTACACCTTC	CASKVYPPLQGGGYTF
.	few	TRBJ1-6	TRBV2	TGTGCCAGCAGTGAGTTCGGGGTTTCGGGTAATTCACCCCTCCACTTT	CASSEFGVSGNSPLHF
.	once	TRBJ2-2	TRBV24-1	TGTGCCACCAGTGATTTGAGAAGGGGCGACACCGGGGAGCTGTTTTTT	CATSDLRRGDTGELFF
TRBD1	.	TRBJ1-1	TRBV2	TGTGCCAGCACCGGACAGGGGATGAACACTGAAGCTTTCTTT	CASTGQGMNTEAFF
.	.	TRBJ2-1	TRBV10-3	TGTGCCATCAGTGGGCGGGACAATGAGCAGTTCTTC	CAISGRDNEQFF
TRBD2	.	TRBJ2-1	TRBV6-5	TGTGCCAGCAGAATACTAGCGGGGGGATACAATGAGCAGTTCTTC	CASRILAGGYNEQFF
TRBD1	.	TRBJ1-1	TRBV27	TGTGCCAGCAGGACAGGGGTCTTCATGAACACTGAAGCTTTCTTT	CASRTGVFMNTEAFF
TRBD1	.	TRBJ2-6	TRBV19	TGTGCCAGTCTTCCCGGGACAGGGGAATTTGGGGCCAACGTCCTGACTTTC	CASLPGTGEFGANVLTF
.	.	TRBJ1-2	TRBV5-5	TGTGCCAGCAGCTTGGAGGGGCTTAGCTATGGCTACACCTTC	CASSLEGLSYGYTF
.	once	TRBJ2-2	TRBV6-5	TGTGCCAGCAGACCGGGACAGAACACCGGGGAGCTGTTTTTT	CASRPGQNTGELFF
.	.	TRBJ2-7	TRBV19	TGTGCCAGTAGCCCCAGGGGCTCCTACGAGCAGTACTTC	CASSPRGSYEQYF
.	.	TRBJ2-4	TRBV2	TGTGCCAGCAGTGAAACCCCGTGGGGCGCCAAAAACATTCAGTACTTC	CASSETPWGAKNIQYF
.	.	TRBJ2-1	TRBV14	TGTGCCAGCAGCCAAGATGGAGCGACCTCCTACAATGAGCAGTTCTTC	CASSQDGATSYNEQFF